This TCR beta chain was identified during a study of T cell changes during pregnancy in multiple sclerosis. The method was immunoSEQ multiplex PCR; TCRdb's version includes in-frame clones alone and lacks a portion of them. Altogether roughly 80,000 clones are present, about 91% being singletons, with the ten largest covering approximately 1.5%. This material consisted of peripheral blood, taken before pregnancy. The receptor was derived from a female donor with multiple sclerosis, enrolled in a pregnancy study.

The CDR3: CASRYAGGREQYF. Written as DNA, the CDR3 is TGTGCCAGCAGATATGCAGGAGGGAGGGAGCAGTACTTC. V is TRBV5-4 and J is TRBJ2-7, with D maybe TRBD2 (6 bases). CDR1 and CDR2 from the germline V gene are SGHNT and YYREEE (reference sequence). V was pared by 5 bases and J by 7 bases, with 16 bases between. The length of the CDR3 is 13 residues.